This passage covers 22 T cell receptor beta chains from one sample sequenced in a study of blood T cell repertoires in COVID-19. Profiled with immunoSEQ multiplex PCR; TCRdb holds only in-frame clones, not every one. The sample records around 85,000 clones, roughly 91% being singletons. Sequences were obtained from PBMCs or T cells enriched from blood (not recorded which). The origin of the receptors is a woman in her forties or fifties with acute COVID-19.

This clone has only a few counts. The chain links TRBV7-9 to TRBJ2-7, with D perhaps matching TRBD1 (6 bases). Germline CDR1 and CDR2: SEHNR and FQNEAQ (reference sequence). CDR3 size: 12 residues. The germline V and J ends were trimmed by 5 bases and 4 bases, with 9 bases remaining between them. CDR3 protein: CASSSTGYEQYF. CDR3 sequence (DNA): TGTGCCAGCAGCAGCACAGGGTACGAGCAGTACTTC.

V gene TRBV5-1 combines with J gene TRBJ1-3; TRBD1 is a possible D gene (5 bases). This CDR3 is 15 amino acids long. Germline lookup yields CDR1 SGHRS and CDR2 YFSETQ. Trimming cost V 3 bases and J 2 bases, with 12 bases left between them. DNA for the CDR3: TGCGCCAGCAGCTCGGAACCAGGGACTGGAAACACCATATATTTT. The encoded protein is CASSSEPGTGNTIYF.

CDR3 amino acids: CASSLETQYF. In nucleotides, the CDR3 is TGTGCCAGCAGTCTAGAGACCCAGTACTTC. The chain joins TRBV2 to TRBJ2-5; D remains ambiguous. The length of the CDR3 is 10 residues. V was shortened by 5 bases and J by 4 bases, with 2 bases between the two germline ends. CDR1 is SNHLY and CDR2 is FYNNEI in the germline V gene. Full variable domain (missing parts from reference TRBV2 and TRBJ2-5): EPEVTQTPSHQVTQMGQEVILRCVPISNHLYFYWYRQILGQKVEFLVSFYNNEISEKSEIFDDQFSVERPDGSNFTLKIRSTKLEDSAMYFCASSLETQYFGPGTRLLVL.

The chain links TRBV5-4 to TRBJ1-4; 9 bases line up with TRBD1. Germline V gene data show CDR1 as SGHNT and CDR2 as YYREEE (reference sequence). The CDR3 has 14 residues. V gave up 9 bases and J gave up 8 bases; unmatched junction bases: 11. In DNA, the CDR3 is TGTGCCACCAGGAGCAGACAGGGGGGGGAAAAACTGTTTTTT. Residues: CATRSRQGGEKLFF.

Concerning this clone: Different DNA sequences within this sample yield the same CDR3. The chain uses TRBV5-1 and TRBJ2-1; 9 bases are shared with TRBD2. CDR3 length equals 15 residues. With 0 bases clipped from V and 5 bases from J, the junction kept 3 bases outside the gene matches. The germline CDR1 and CDR2 sequences are SGHRS and YFSETQ. The CDR3, as DNA: TGCGCCAGCAGCTTGGGACTAGCGGAAAACAATGAGCAGTTCTTC. Encoded protein: CASSLGLAENNEQFF.

This chain links TRBV18 with TRBJ1-1; D uncertain. The germline V gene has CDR1 KGHSH and CDR2 LQKENI. V was pared by 2 bases and J by 3 bases, with 10 bases between. This CDR3 comprises 14 residues. In DNA, the CDR3 is TGTGCCAGCTCACCAGGGAGGGCCGACACTGAAGCTTTCTTT. Translation: CASSPGRADTEAFF.

The chain uses TRBV30 and TRBJ2-7, with 10 bases lining up with TRBD1. J gave up 0 bases and V 4 bases, and 3 bases lay outside the gene matches. Germline V CDR1 and CDR2: GTSNPN, SVGIG (reference sequence). The CDR3 has 14 amino acids. The CDR3 nucleotides read TGTGCCTGGATGGGACAGGGGAGCTCCTACGAGCAGTACTTC. This codes for CAWMGQGSSYEQYF.

This chain connects TRBV11-2 to TRBJ1-3, with D hard to call. CDR3 length: 14 amino acids. CDR1 and CDR2 (germline): SGHAT, FQNNGV. The ends were cut back, 5 bases at V and 0 bases at J, with 8 bases in the middle. CDR3 region: CASSAGYSGNTIYF. The CDR3 coding sequence is TGTGCCAGCAGCGCAGGTTACTCTGGAAACACCATATATTTT.

CDR3 in amino acids: CASSTGQGDEQYF. The CDR3, as DNA: TGCGCCAGCAGTACCGGACAGGGGGATGAGCAGTACTTC. The rearrangement links TRBV10-1 to TRBJ2-7; TRBD1 agrees at 10 bases. Germline V lookup: CDR1 WNHNN, CDR2 SYGVQD (reference sequence). Losses at the gene ends were 5 bases for V and 7 bases for J; bases not matched to a gene: 5. CDR3 length equals 13 residues.

The rearrangement uses TRBV5-4 and TRBJ2-1, with TRBD2 matching 8 bases. CDR3 length: 15 residues. Germline trimming cut 3 bases from V and 6 bases from J; bases unmatched to any gene: 8. Germline loops: CDR1 SGHNT, CDR2 YYREEE (reference sequence). The CDR3 reads CASSSGTRGLNEQFF. The CDR3 DNA reads TGTGCCAGCAGCTCCGGGACTAGGGGACTCAATGAGCAGTTCTTC. Combining the CDR3 with reference TRBV5-4 and TRBJ2-1 gives the whole variable domain ETGVTQSPTHLIKTRGQQVTLRCSSQSGHNTVSWYQQALGQGPQFIFQYYREEENGRGNFPPRFSGLQFPNYSSELNVNALELDDSALYLCASSSGTRGLNEQFFGPGTRLTVL.

The V gene is TRBV19, the J gene TRBJ2-6; 7 nucleotides align to TRBD1. This CDR3 is 17 amino acids long. The trim removed 3 bases at V and 7 bases at J, leaving 12 bases unmatched. From germline, CDR1 is LNHDA and CDR2 SQIVND (reference sequence). The chain's CDR3 is CASSIYGQARFANVLTF. The CDR3, as DNA: TGTGCCAGTAGTATCTACGGACAGGCCCGGTTTGCCAACGTCCTGACTTTC. The full variable domain, rest sourced from reference TRBV19 and TRBJ2-6, is DGGITQSPKYLFRKEGQNVTLSCEQNLNHDAMYWYRQDPGQGLRLIYYSQIVNDFQKGDIAEGYSVSREKKESFPLTVTSAQKNPTAFYLCASSIYGQARFANVLTFGAGSRLTVL.

The chain uses TRBV27 and TRBJ1-1; TRBD1 matches 8 bases. Trimming at V came to 4 bases and at J to 10 bases, leaving 8 bases not matched to a gene. This CDR3 comprises 13 residues. CDR1 MNHEY and CDR2 SMNVEV come from the germline V gene (reference sequence). The CDR3, as DNA: TGTGCCAGCAGTTCCCAGGACAGGGCCCGAGCTTTCTTT. Its protein is CASSSQDRARAFF.

The CDR3 sequence: CSVITLERHNEQFF. CDR3 nucleotides: TGCAGCGTCATTACCCTAGAAAGACACAATGAGCAGTTCTTC. The chain carries TRBV29-1 and TRBJ2-1; D not resolved. The germline V gene has CDR1 SQVTM and CDR2 ANQGSEA. Deletions cut 6 bases from V and 5 bases from J, with 17 bases between. The CDR3 is 14 residues long.

The J gene is TRBJ2-7, the V gene TRBV5-4, with 9 bases fitting TRBD2. CDR3 length equals 15 residues. In germline, CDR1 is SGHNT, CDR2 YYREEE (reference sequence). The junction had 10 bases not matched to a gene; V was cut back by 3 bases and J by 6 bases. CDR3 bases: TGTGCCAGCAGCTCAGGTAGCGGGAGATTGGGCGAGCAGTACTTC. This gives the protein CASSSGSGRLGEQYF.

The CDR3 sequence is CSVEGQGTDTQYF. The CDR3 nucleotides are TGCAGCGTCGAGGGACAGGGGACAGATACGCAGTATTTT. The rearrangement joins TRBV29-1 to TRBJ2-3; 10 positions match TRBD1. Germline V lookup: CDR1 SQVTM, CDR2 ANQGSEA. The CDR3 is made up of 13 amino acids. The junction had 3 bases not matched to a gene; V was cut back by 6 bases and J by 3 bases.

This sequence joins TRBV6-5 and TRBJ1-2, with 9 bases that match TRBD1. The V and J ends lost 10 bases and 8 bases, in that order; junction bases with no gene match: 11. This CDR3 spans 13 amino acids. Germline CDR1 reads MNHEY; CDR2 reads SVGAGI. CDR3 in DNA: TGTGCCAACTTTCGGACAGGGGATAACGGCTACACCTTC. Protein: CANFRTGDNGYTF.

This chain joins TRBV27 and TRBJ1-2, with a possible D match to TRBD1 (6 bases). Trimming removed 4 bases at V and 2 bases at J, with 14 bases between. Germline CDR1 MNHEY, CDR2 SMNVEV (reference sequence). The CDR3 has 15 residues. In DNA, the CDR3 is TGTGCCAGCAGTTCCCTCGGACAGCCCAACTATGGCTACACCTTC. It translates to CASSSLGQPNYGYTF.

The count of this clone is one. The J gene is TRBJ1-2, the V gene TRBV24-1; 8 bases are shared with TRBD1. V lost 3 bases and J lost 8; bases outside the gene matches: 7. The CDR3 sequence is 14 residues long. CDR1 and CDR2 (germline): KGHDR, SFDVKD. CDR3 protein: CATSDQNRGDGYTF. In DNA, the CDR3 is TGTGCCACCAGTGATCAGAACAGGGGGGACGGCTACACCTTC.

V gene TRBV7-8 combines with J gene TRBJ2-1; 14 bases are shared with TRBD2. This CDR3 region has 14 residues. V was clipped by 5 bases and J by 10 bases; unmatched bases: 4. Germline V gives CDR1 SGHVS, CDR2 FQNEAQ. The CDR3 protein is CASSPGLAGVEQFF. The CDR3 DNA follows: TGTGCCAGCAGCCCGGGACTAGCGGGAGTAGAGCAGTTCTTC.

The V gene is TRBV19, the J gene TRBJ2-7, with D possibly matching TRBD1 (6 bases). Germline CDR1 and CDR2: LNHDA and SQIVND (reference sequence). The CDR3 runs to 15 residues. The V end was cut by 5 bases, the J end by 2 bases, with 16 bases between. CDR3 DNA sequence: TGTGCCAGTAGTTCAACAGGGTCCCATGCCTACGAGCAGTACTTC. Its translation: CASSSTGSHAYEQYF.

The chain carries TRBV6-5 and TRBJ2-2; 7 positions agree with TRBD1. Germline V gene lookup returns CDR1 MNHEY and CDR2 SVGAGI. Losses at the gene ends were 8 bases for V and 3 bases for J; bases not matched to a gene: 6. This CDR3 comprises 14 residues. The chain's CDR3 is CASGTGQYTGELFF. The CDR3 DNA reads TGTGCCAGCGGGACGGGACAGTACACCGGGGAGCTGTTTTTT.

The rearrangement uses TRBV15 and TRBJ2-3; 8 bases are shared with TRBD1. The V gene end was trimmed by 5 bases and the J gene end by 3 bases; junction bases not matched to a gene: 10. Germline V CDR1 and CDR2: LNHNV, YYDKDF (reference sequence). The CDR3 is made up of 16 amino acids. The CDR3 sequence: CATSALDRVVTDTQYF. Written as DNA, the CDR3 is TGTGCCACCAGCGCCCTGGACAGGGTGGTGACAGATACGCAGTATTTT.